This T cell receptor beta chain was observed in a study of shared clonotypes between healthy human individuals. The CDR3 consists of 12 residues. The germline V and J ends were trimmed by 2 bases and 4 bases, with 5 bases remaining between them. CDR1 and CDR2 (germline): MNHNS, SASEGT. The table came from immunoSEQ multiplex PCR; TCRdb's copy has only in-frame clones and leaves some out. The profile shows some 630,000 clones, 90% to 97% of them singletons. As defined, naive CD8 cells were CD45RO-negative and positively selected for CCR7, with terminally differentiated effector memory CD45RA+ cells excluded.

This chain links TRBV6-1 with TRBJ1-1, with D uncertain. This clonotype was obtained from a young woman in good health. Sequenced material: naive CD8+ T cells sorted from blood. CDR3 bases: TGTGCCAGCAGTGAAACCGGCACTGAAGCTTTCTTT. Translated: CASSETGTEAFF.